Listed below are T cell receptor beta chains from one sample, sequenced in a study of blood T cell repertoires in COVID-19. This table comes from immunoSEQ multiplex PCR, and its TCRdb copy is limited to in-frame clones, with some not included. The sample shows around 250,000 clones, about 86% of them seen only once. The sequencing sample was made of peripheral blood. The origin of the receptors is a man between 18 and 35 years old with active or convalescent COVID-19. CDR3s include the opening cysteine and the closing phenylalanine or tryptophan. The D gene is left open where the match is weak. Not all rows give a size; the values are once, few, many and, for expanded clones, a class.

cdr3_nt,cdr3_aa,clone_size,v_call,d_call,j_call
TGCGCCAGCAGCTTGCGGTCAGGTGAAACTGAAGCTTTCTTT,CASSLRSGETEAFF,.,TRBV5-1,.,TRBJ1-1
TGTGCCAGCAGGGCAGACAGGGTGACCGGGGAGCTGTTTTTT,CASRADRVTGELFF,.,TRBV6-5,TRBD1,TRBJ2-2
TGTGCCAGCAGTCCTAGCGGGAGGAAAGACGAGCAGTACTTC,CASSPSGRKDEQYF,.,TRBV2,TRBD2,TRBJ2-7
TGCGCCAGCAGCTTAGCAGGGCTCAGGGGCTACACCTTC,CASSLAGLRGYTF,.,TRBV5-1,.,TRBJ1-2
TGTGCCACCACGCCTAACAGGGGCTCAACTAATGAAAAACTGTTTTTT,CATTPNRGSTNEKLFF,.,TRBV2,TRBD1,TRBJ1-4
TGTGCCAGCAGCGACGAGGGGGGGGTGAGACTGTTTTTT,CASSDEGGVRLFF,.,TRBV5-4,.,TRBJ1-4
TGTGCCAGCAGCCAAGGGCCAGGTTCCTACGAGCAGTACTTC,CASSQGPGSYEQYF,.,TRBV14,.,TRBJ2-7
TGTGCCAGCAGCCAGGGGACTAGCGGGAGTTTATCCCGGACAGATACGCAGTATTTT,CASSQGTSGSLSRTDTQYF,.,TRBV3-1/TRBV3-2,TRBD2,TRBJ2-3
TGTGCCAGCTCCCCGATTGCCGGGACAGGGGCGACCATGAACACTGAAGCTTTCTTT,CASSPIAGTGATMNTEAFF,.,TRBV18,TRBD1,TRBJ1-1
TGTGCCAGTAGTATAATTAGCGGGTTAAGGAATGAGCAGTTCTTC,CASSIISGLRNEQFF,.,TRBV19,TRBD2,TRBJ2-1
TGTGCCAGCAGCTCCTCGTTCAGGGGGGACTACGAGCAGTACTTC,CASSSSFRGDYEQYF,.,TRBV11-3,.,TRBJ2-7
TGTGCCACCAGCTACGGACAGGCCAGAGAGCCCCAGCATTTT,CATSYGQAREPQHF,.,TRBV15,TRBD1,TRBJ1-5
TGTGCCAGCAGAGTGGAGGAAGGGGAGCTGTTTTTT,CASRVEEGELFF,.,TRBV11-3,.,TRBJ2-2
TGCGCCAGCAGCCGGGACTTTTCCACGGCCTACGAGCAGTACTTC,CASSRDFSTAYEQYF,few,TRBV5-1,.,TRBJ2-7
TGTGCCAGCAGCCCTTTTGGGGAGGGAATGAACACTGAAGCTTTCTTT,CASSPFGEGMNTEAFF,.,TRBV7-2,.,TRBJ1-1
TGTGCCAGTAGTATCAACAGGGGGAGAGCTTTCTTT,CASSINRGRAFF,.,TRBV19,TRBD1,TRBJ1-1
TGTGCCAGCAGTGGCGAGACAGCCCTCTCCTACGAGCAGTACTTC,CASSGETALSYEQYF,once,TRBV2,.,TRBJ2-7
TGTGCCAGCAGCCTTAGCGTGGGATTTCCCGAGCAGTACTTC,CASSLSVGFPEQYF,once,TRBV11-2,.,TRBJ2-7
TGTGCCAGCAGCTTGGCCTCCGGGAGAGGTAATTCACCCCTCCACTTT,CASSLASGRGNSPLHF,.,TRBV5-5,.,TRBJ1-6
TGCGCCAGCAGCTTGGAGGGACTAGCCGCTGGGGCCAACGTCCTGACTTTC,CASSLEGLAAGANVLTF,.,TRBV5-1,TRBD2,TRBJ2-6
TGTGCCAGTAGAAGGGAGGCCGGCACAGATACGCAGTATTTT,CASRREAGTDTQYF,.,TRBV19,.,TRBJ2-3
TGCGCCAGCAGCTTCGTGGGTGAGGGGGATTCACCCCTCCACTTT,CASSFVGEGDSPLHF,.,TRBV5-1,.,TRBJ1-6
TGCGCCAGCAGCCGAGATGAGGGGGTCGATCAGCCCCAGCATTTT,CASSRDEGVDQPQHF,.,TRBV10-2,.,TRBJ1-5
TGTGCCAGTAGTCCGTCAGGGGGGAGCAATCAGCCCCAGCATTTT,CASSPSGGSNQPQHF,.,TRBV19,TRBD1,TRBJ1-5
TGTGCCAGCAGCCAAGATCGGGGGACCCAGTACTTC,CASSQDRGTQYF,.,TRBV3-1/TRBV3-2,.,TRBJ2-5
TGTGCCAGCACGGGAGGGGACTATGGCTACACCTTC,CASTGGDYGYTF,.,TRBV6-5,.,TRBJ1-2
TGTGCCAGCACCCGAGGGGGTAATTCACCCCTCCACTTT,CASTRGGNSPLHF,.,TRBV12-3/TRBV12-4,.,TRBJ1-6
TGTGCCACCAGCAGAGATGGTGGAAGGGGGCGAGAGACCCAGTACTTC,CATSRDGGRGRETQYF,.,TRBV15,TRBD1,TRBJ2-5
TGTGCCAGCAGCCTTATTAGTGAGGGGGAGCTGTTTTTT,CASSLISEGELFF,.,TRBV7-6,.,TRBJ2-2
TGTGTCAGCAGCTTATCCGGACAGGGAGAGACCCAGTACTTC,CVSSLSGQGETQYF,.,TRBV13,TRBD1,TRBJ2-5
TGTGCCAGCAGCCCGAACACCGGGACAGGGTTCAACGAGCAGTACTTC,CASSPNTGTGFNEQYF,.,TRBV11-3,TRBD1,TRBJ2-7
TGTGCCAGCAGTGAAAGGGGAAGGGGTAATTCACCCCTCCACTTT,CASSERGRGNSPLHF,few,TRBV2,.,TRBJ1-6
TGTGCCAGCAGCGTAGGGGGCACGAATTCACCCCTCCACTTT,CASSVGGTNSPLHF,.,TRBV9,.,TRBJ1-6
TGTGCCAGCAGCCTCTTGAGGTACACTGAAGCTTTCTTT,CASSLLRYTEAFF,once,TRBV27,.,TRBJ1-1
TGTGCCAGCAGCTTGTCTTTCGAGCAGTACTTC,CASSLSFEQYF,.,TRBV5-8,.,TRBJ2-7
TGTGCCAGCAGTCGAGGGACTAGCTGGTATGAGACCCAGTACTTC,CASSRGTSWYETQYF,.,TRBV7-3,TRBD2,TRBJ2-5